The 21 T cell receptor beta chains below come from one sample, sequenced in a study of blood T cell repertoires in COVID-19. Measured with immunoSEQ multiplex PCR; TCRdb has only the in-frame clones, and not every one. The sample contains some 170,000 clones, 80% to 85% of which appear only once. The specimen was peripheral blood. Receptors were obtained from a woman older than 75 with active or convalescent COVID-19.

The genes are TRBV19 and TRBJ1-2, with D possibly matching TRBD1 (5 bases). Germline V gene data show CDR1 as LNHDA and CDR2 as SQIVND (reference sequence). The CDR3 has 13 amino acids. V lost 3 bases and J 7 bases, leaving 12 bases between the germline ends. In DNA, the CDR3 is TGTGCCAGTAGTATTACATCGGGGGGTGGCTACACCTTC. Amino acids: CASSITSGGGYTF.

The rearrangement links TRBV18 to TRBJ1-2, with a weak D call TRBD1 (6 bases). CDR1 and CDR2 (germline): KGHSH, LQKENI. CDR3 size: 13 residues. Trimming took off 5 bases at V and 4 bases at J, with 11 bases between the two ends. The DNA of the CDR3 is TGTGCCAGCTCATCCCGACAGGCCTATGGCTACACCTTC. Protein: CASSSRQAYGYTF.

This clone has more than one count but fewer than ten. V gene TRBV6-5 combines with J gene TRBJ2-1, with 8 bases lining up with TRBD1. After removal of 6 bases from V and 9 bases from J, the junction contained 10 bases not matched to a gene. The CDR3 consists of 14 residues. Germline values: CDR1 MNHEY, CDR2 SVGAGI. The CDR3 bases are TGTGCCAGCAGCGACGGACAGGGTTGGTCTGAGCAGTTCTTC. It codes for CASSDGQGWSEQFF.

In this sample, this clone turned up a few times. The J gene is TRBJ2-3, the V gene TRBV19; the D gene is possibly TRBD2 (5 bases). The germline V and J ends were trimmed by 0 bases and 6 bases, with 13 bases remaining between them. This CDR3 contains 15 residues. In germline, CDR1 is LNHDA, CDR2 SQIVND (reference sequence). The chain's CDR3 is CASSIDLAQTDTQYF. CDR3 coding DNA: TGTGCCAGTAGTATAGATCTAGCACAGACCGATACGCAGTATTTT.

This rearrangement joins TRBV6-5 to TRBJ2-7; 9 positions match TRBD1. Looked up from germline, CDR1 is MNHEY and CDR2 is SVGAGI. The CDR3 is made up of 15 amino acids. V shed 4 bases, J shed 5 bases, and the junction held 9 bases outside the gene matches. In DNA form, the CDR3 reads TGTGCCAGCAGTTCGGGAGGACAGGGGTCCCACGAGCAGTACTTC. Translating it yields CASSSGGQGSHEQYF.

This chain connects TRBV7-3 to TRBJ1-1, with no clear D. The length of the CDR3 is 15 residues. The ends were cut back, 4 bases at V and 4 bases at J, with 16 bases in the middle. Germline loops: CDR1 SGHTA, CDR2 FQGTGA. In DNA form, the CDR3 reads TGTGCCAGCAGCTCCTCTCCTGCAGGATCCACTGAAGCTTTCTTT. Amino acids: CASSSSPAGSTEAFF.

This chain links TRBV27 with TRBJ2-3; TRBD2 aligns across 14 bases. Germline CDR1 reads MNHEY; CDR2 reads SMNVEV (reference sequence). The V segment lost 6 bases and the J segment 6 bases; nucleotides outside the gene matches: 8. The CDR3 runs 16 residues. The CDR3 DNA follows: TGTGCCAGCAGGCTTAGACTAGCGGGGGGGTTGGATACGCAGTATTTT. Translation gives CASRLRLAGGLDTQYF.

The chain recombines TRBV7-3 with TRBJ1-2, with D perhaps matching TRBD1 (5 bases). CDR3 length: 13 residues. Between the trimmed V and J ends, which lost 8 bases and 0 bases, there was a span of 10 bases. CDR1 is SGHTA and CDR2 is FQGTGA in the germline V gene. As DNA, the CDR3 is TGTGCCAGCTCACAGACAGCTAACTATGGCTACACCTTC. Its protein product is CASSQTANYGYTF.

The chain has TRBV2 and TRBJ2-4, with D possibly being TRBD2 (5 bases). CDR3 length equals 18 residues. The V gene's germline CDR1 is SNHLY and CDR2 FYNNEI. Deletions cut 1 base from V and 7 bases from J, with 23 bases between. The CDR3 is CASSEGGFGNPATNIQYF. The CDR3 DNA is TGTGCCAGCAGTGAAGGGGGATTCGGGAACCCAGCTACTAACATTCAGTACTTC.

CDR3 residues: CASSYGQGTGEAFF. CDR3 sequence (DNA): TGTGCCAGCAGTTACGGACAGGGGACAGGTGAAGCTTTCTTT. The chain employs TRBV6-2 or TRBV6-3 and TRBJ1-1, with 9 bases aligning to TRBD1. The CDR3 length is 14 residues. Per the germline V gene, CDR1 is MNHEY and CDR2 is SVGEGT. V trimming: 2 bases; J trimming: 7 bases; junction bases outside the gene matches: 5.

V is TRBV5-1 and J is TRBJ1-4; TRBD1 is a possible D gene (5 bases). V lost 1 base to trimming and J lost 10 bases, with 14 bases between them. Per germline, CDR1 SGHRS and CDR2 YFSETQ. CDR3 size: 14 residues. Here the CDR3 DNA reads TGCGCCAGCAGCTTGAATTTGGGGGAGGGAAAACTGTTTTTT. This encodes CASSLNLGEGKLFF.

The chain uses TRBV18 and TRBJ1-4; 12 bases fit TRBD1. Germline V gene sequence: CDR1 KGHSH, CDR2 LQKENI. The V segment lost 3 bases and the J segment 4 bases; nucleotides outside the gene matches: 9. The CDR3 is 18 residues long. The CDR3 DNA reads as TGTGCCAGCTCACCGCAGGGACAGGGGGCAACCGGTAATGAAAAACTGTTTTTT. This codes for CASSPQGQGATGNEKLFF.

The CDR3 here is CASSESAVGNTIYF. The CDR3 nucleotides read TGCGCCAGCAGTGAGTCGGCAGTAGGAAACACCATATATTTT. V usage is TRBV10-2 and J usage is TRBJ1-3; D is unresolved. This CDR3 contains 14 residues. Germline loops: CDR1 WSHSY, CDR2 SAAADI. Trimming stripped 0 bases from V and 4 bases from J, with 7 bases between.

The rearrangement joins TRBV14 to TRBJ1-2; 7 bases line up with TRBD1. J lost 4 bases, V lost 4 bases, and 9 bases had no gene match. The CDR3 loop spans 15 amino acids. In germline, CDR1 is SGHDN, CDR2 FVKESK. The CDR3 sequence: CASSPLLRDSYGYTF. CDR3 DNA sequence: TGTGCCAGCAGCCCACTCTTACGGGACAGCTATGGCTACACCTTC. Full variable domain (rest looked up from reference TRBV14 and TRBJ1-2): EAGVTQFPSHSVIEKGQTVTLRCDPISGHDNLYWYRRVMGKEIKFLLHFVKESKQDESGMPNNRFLAERTGGTYSTLKVQPAELEDSGVYFCASSPLLRDSYGYTFGSGTRLTVV.

This clone is a singleton in its sample. The chain uses TRBV7-9 and TRBJ2-1; D is possibly TRBD1 (6 bases). Germline values: CDR1 SEHNR, CDR2 FQNEAQ (reference sequence). The CDR3 length is 15 residues. Deletions cut 3 bases from V and 4 bases from J, with 13 bases between. The CDR3 is CASSLGAVPYNEQFF. CDR3 sequence (DNA): TGTGCCAGCAGCTTGGGGGCAGTCCCGTACAATGAGCAGTTCTTC.

This chain connects TRBV19 to TRBJ1-5; D perhaps matches TRBD1 (6 bases). The CDR3 runs to 14 residues. Between the trimmed V and J ends, which lost 7 bases and 3 bases, there was a span of 13 bases. Germline CDR1 reads LNHDA; CDR2 reads SQIVND (reference sequence). The DNA for the CDR3 is TGTGCCAGTAAAGGGACACGGGACAATCAGCCCCAGCATTTT. Translating it yields CASKGTRDNQPQHF.

CDR3 sequence: CASTGQILGYGYTF. CDR3 nucleotides: TGTGCCAGCACCGGCCAAATACTAGGTTATGGCTACACCTTC. The chain couples TRBV2 to TRBJ1-2; no definite D call. The CDR3 loop spans 14 amino acids. CDR1 and CDR2 from the germline V gene are SNHLY and FYNNEI. The V end was cut by 7 bases, the J end by 5 bases, with 17 bases between.

The V gene is TRBV19, the J gene TRBJ2-7, with 9 bases matching TRBD1. V was clipped by 6 bases and J by 3 bases; unmatched bases: 6. The CDR3 runs 14 residues. Looked up from germline, CDR1 is LNHDA and CDR2 is SQIVND (reference sequence). The CDR3 reads CASSTAGQGYEQYF. DNA of the CDR3: TGTGCCAGTAGCACAGCGGGACAGGGCTACGAGCAGTACTTC.

The chain is built from TRBV7-2 and TRBJ2-5, with 9 bases that match TRBD2. This CDR3 spans 14 amino acids. The V segment lost 3 bases and the J segment 6 bases; nucleotides outside the gene matches: 5. The V gene's germline CDR1 is SGHTA and CDR2 FQGNSA. As DNA, the CDR3 is TGTGCCAGCAGCTTCGGCGGGGGGGCACAGACCCAGTACTTC. Translating it yields CASSFGGGAQTQYF.

J is TRBJ1-1 and V is TRBV25-1; D is uncertain. CDR1 MGHDK and CDR2 SYGVNS come from the germline V gene. Trimming removed 2 bases from V and 4 bases from J, with 11 bases in between. CDR3 length: 14 residues. The CDR3 reads CASSETGMGTEAFF. The CDR3 nucleotides read TGTGCCAGCAGTGAAACCGGGATGGGCACTGAAGCTTTCTTT.

The count of this clone is one. V gene TRBV6-5 combines with J gene TRBJ1-6; D uncertain. Trimming left V 8 bases short and J 0 bases short, with 8 bases between. The germline V gene has CDR1 MNHEY and CDR2 SVGAGI. The CDR3 totals 14 residues. The CDR3 DNA follows: TGTGCCAGCCGCCGGGACTCCTATAATTCACCCCTCCACTTT. The encoded protein is CASRRDSYNSPLHF.